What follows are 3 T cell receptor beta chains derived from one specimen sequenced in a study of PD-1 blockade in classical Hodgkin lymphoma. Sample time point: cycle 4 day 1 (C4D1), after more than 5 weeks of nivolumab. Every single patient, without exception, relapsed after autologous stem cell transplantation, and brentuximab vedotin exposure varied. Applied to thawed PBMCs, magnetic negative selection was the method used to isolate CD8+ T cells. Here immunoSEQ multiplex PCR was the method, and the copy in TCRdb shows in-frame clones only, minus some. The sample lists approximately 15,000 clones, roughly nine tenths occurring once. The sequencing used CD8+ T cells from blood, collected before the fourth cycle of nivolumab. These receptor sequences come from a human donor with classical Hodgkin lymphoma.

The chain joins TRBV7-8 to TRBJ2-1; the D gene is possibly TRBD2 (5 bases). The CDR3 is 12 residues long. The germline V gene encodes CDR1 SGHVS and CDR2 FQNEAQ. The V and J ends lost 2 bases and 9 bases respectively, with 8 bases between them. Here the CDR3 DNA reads TGTGCCAGCAGCTTAAGAGGGCGTGAGCAGTTCTTC. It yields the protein CASSLRGREQFF. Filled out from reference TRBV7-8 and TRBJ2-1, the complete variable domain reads GAGVSQSPRYKVAKRGQDVALRCDPISGHVSLFWYQQALGQGPEFLTYFQNEAQLDKSGLPSDRFFAERPEGSVSTLKIQRTQQEDSAVYLCASSLRGREQFFGPGTRLTVL.

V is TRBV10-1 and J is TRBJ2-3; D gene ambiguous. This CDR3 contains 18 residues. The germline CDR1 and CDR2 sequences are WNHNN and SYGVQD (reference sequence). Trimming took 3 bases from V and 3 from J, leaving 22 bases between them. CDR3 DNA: TGCGCCAGCAGTGAACCGACCGGAGCTAGTATGGTAACAGATACGCAGTATTTT. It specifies CASSEPTGASMVTDTQYF.

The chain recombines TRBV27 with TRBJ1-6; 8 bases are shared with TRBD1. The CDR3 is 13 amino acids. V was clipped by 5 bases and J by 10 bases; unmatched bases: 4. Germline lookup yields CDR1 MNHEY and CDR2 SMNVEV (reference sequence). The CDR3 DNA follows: TGTGCCAGCAGTCCAGGACAGGGCTCACCCCTCCACTTT. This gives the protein CASSPGQGSPLHF.